Given below is one T cell receptor (beta chain) in context. What antigen it recognizes has not been identified. This entry belongs to a study of T cells expressing NK-cell markers (dated by TCRdb to about 2020). Regarding the study in general: In sorted CD3+CD56+NKG2C+, CD3+CD56+NKG2C- and CD3+CD56-NKG2C+ T-cell subsets from several donors, TCR beta-chain repertoires were profiled. Among the eight sequenced donors, seven were HCMV-seropositive and one was HCMV-seronegative. Illumina HiSeq 2000/2500, MiSeq or NextSeq was used to sequence libraries as 2 x 150 bp reads. Randomly selected healthy volunteers, three men and five women, were used as the eight sequenced donors.

Counted from cysteine to phenylalanine, this CDR3 has 13 amino acids. Only the protein is on record. The paper's findings and limits, for the study overall: Those dominant clonotypes were again the most abundant among CD3+CD56-NKG2C+ cells in several donors, at about 28.3-65%. In about 6 donors, the dominant CD3+CD56+NKG2C+ clonotypes were found to rank among the top 10 CD8+ clonotypes and to make up roughly 1.0-7.0% of CD8+ T cells. Whether the expanded NKG2C-expressing T cell clones were specific for HCMV antigens was left unclear.

HCMV-specific IgG was detected in serum with a commercial ELISA kit to determine HCMV serostatus. Ficoll density gradient centrifugation was used to isolate peripheral blood mononuclear cells from blood. Sequencing relied on an Illumina HiSeq 2000. The TCR beta cDNA libraries were made using 5'RACE template switching, a step that added both a universal primer site and unique molecular identifiers. Priming for cDNA synthesis came from the TCR beta constant segment, and two successive PCR amplification steps followed. The study's processing was this. MIGEC was used to demultiplex reads and group reads by UMI, and MiTCR was used to assemble and quantify clonotypes. To exclude erroneous sequences, only TCR cDNA sequences supported by at least two reads were retained. Downstream repertoire analysis used the tcR package, and clonotypes were matched across fractions by CDR3 nucleotide sequence plus V segment. VDJmatch was used to annotate antigen specificity against VDJdb, with one amino acid substitution in CDR3 allowed. TCRdb reprocessed the reads, reporting each CDR3 protein sequence once and no DNA. What appears here as the V and J calls and clone size reflects TCRdb's work, not the paper's. The table for this sample lists about 260,000 distinct CDR3 sequences. The top ten hold about 0.4% of the sample.

The TCR sequence derives from a young man in good health. Donor details come from another sample of the same person, matched by shared clones. The chain joins TRBV12-3 or TRBV12-4 to TRBJ1-2; TCRdb outputs TRBD1, but without DNA this stays unchecked. Sequenced sample: blood T cells: a sorted CD56 or NKG2C T cell subset, CD4+ or CD8+ T cells, or bulk PBMC T cells (not recorded which). CDR3 protein: CASSLDRSSGYTF.